A single sample gave rise to the 7 T cell receptor beta chains below, sequenced in a study of prognosis after radiotherapy for stage I lung cancer. Two-round multiplex PCR amplified TCR beta CDR3 from genomic DNA. With primers specific to each TRBV and TRBJ gene, the first-round PCR was performed. TCRdb passed the multiplex PCR reads through MiXCR, listing each CDR3 protein once. The profile shows around 16,000 distinct CDR3 sequences, 43% of them singletons. Sequenced material: PBMCs, taken before or after stereotactic body radiation therapy (not recorded which). These receptors all stem from a donor at least 50 years old with non-small cell lung cancer.

Concerning this clonotype: A far larger clone is one base from this, pointing to a likely read error. The gene calls are TRBV6-9 and TRBJ2-7; TRBD2 is a possible D gene (6 bases). Germline V CDR1 and CDR2: MNHGY, SVAAGI. The CDR3 sequence is 12 residues long. This CDR3 is CASSYGGDEHYF. The CDR3 bases are TGTGCCAGCAGTTACGGCGGGGACGAGCACTACTTC.

The gene calls are TRBV9 and TRBJ2-2; TRBD1 aligns across 7 bases. V lost 3 bases and J lost 5; bases outside the gene matches: 4. There are 14 residues in the CDR3. Germline CDR1 is SGDLS and CDR2 is YYNGEE. CDR3 loop: CASSGGQWTGELFF. In nucleotides, the CDR3 is TGTGCCAGCAGCGGGGGACAGTGGACCGGGGAGCTGTTTTTT. The entire variable domain, with the rest obtained from reference TRBV9 and TRBJ2-2, is as follows: DSGVTQTPKHLITATGQRVTLRCSPRSGDLSVYWYQQSLDQGLQFLIQYYNGEERAKGNILERFSAQQFPDLHSELNLSSLELGDSALYFCASSGGQWTGELFFGEGSRLTVL.

This clonotype was detected only a few times. A clone one base away is much larger, so this may be a read error. The chain employs TRBV14 and TRBJ2-7; D unclear. CDR3 length: 12 residues. The V gene's germline CDR1 is SGHDN and CDR2 FVKESK. The CDR3 DNA sequence: TGTGCCAGCAGCCAAAGTCCCTACGGGCAGTACTTC. Protein: CASSQSPYGQYF. The entire variable domain, with the rest obtained from reference TRBV14 and TRBJ2-7, is as follows: EAGVTQFPSHSVIEKGQTVTLRCDPISGHDNLYWYRRVMGKEIKFLLHFVKESKQDESGMPNNRFLAERTGGTYSTLKVQPAELEDSGVYFCASSQSPYGQYFGPGTRLTVT.

This clonotype was detected many times. The gene calls are TRBV7-2 and TRBJ2-7, with D perhaps TRBD2 (6 bases). Germline assignment: CDR1 SGHTA and CDR2 FQGNSA. This CDR3 spans 16 amino acids. The germline V and J ends were trimmed by 4 bases and 0 bases, with 16 bases remaining between them. CDR3 bases: TGTGCCAGCAGCTCCGACACAAGCGGGTTCTCCTACGAGCAGTACTTC. This sequence encodes CASSSDTSGFSYEQYF.

The chain joins TRBV6-2 or TRBV6-3 to TRBJ2-7, with 7 bases fitting TRBD1. V lost 6 bases, J lost 6 bases, and 14 bases stayed unmatched. Germline V gives CDR1 MNHEY, CDR2 SVGEGT. This CDR3 has 15 residues. In DNA form, the CDR3 reads TGTGCCAGCAGCAGGGGGTGGGAGAGCATATGCGAGCAGTACTTC. Protein product: CASSRGWESICEQYF.

This clonotype was seen repeatedly, ten times or more. The chain couples TRBV2 to TRBJ1-3, with a possible D match to TRBD1 (5 bases). V was shortened by 5 bases and J by 8 bases, with 13 bases between the two germline ends. The CDR3 is 13 residues long. Germline V gene sequence: CDR1 SNHLY, CDR2 FYNNEI. The DNA of the CDR3 is TGTGCCAGCAGTATCAGGGCTAGGGACACCATATATTTT. It yields the protein CASSIRARDTIYF. The whole variable domain, remainder taken from reference TRBV2 and TRBJ1-3, is EPEVTQTPSHQVTQMGQEVILRCVPISNHLYFYWYRQILGQKVEFLVSFYNNEISEKSEIFDDQFSVERPDGSNFTLKIRSTKLEDSAMYFCASSIRARDTIYFGEGSWLTVV.

This clonotype was seen a few times. The rearrangement uses TRBV29-1 and TRBJ1-4; D gene unclear. V was cut by 6 bases and J by 5 bases, with 13 bases left in between. The germline V gene encodes CDR1 SQVTM and CDR2 ANQGSEA. The CDR3 has 13 residues. The CDR3 DNA follows: TGCAGCGTCCGCAAAGGCAGGAATGAAAAACTGTTTTTT. Its protein product is CSVRKGRNEKLFF.